A selection of T cell receptor beta chains follows, all from one sample in a study of blood T cell repertoires in COVID-19. TCRdb's table, derived via immunoSEQ multiplex PCR, lists solely in-frame clones and lacks some. This table has about 200,000 clones, nearly 90% appearing once. The sequenced material came from peripheral blood. Receptors were obtained from a man between 50 and 59 years old with COVID-19, enrolled during active disease. The CDR3 runs from the conserved cysteine through the conserved F or W. A D gene is named only where the DNA matches it firmly. Size is stated for part of the rows, as once, few or many counts, or as a class when the clone is expanded.

TRBJ2-7	TRBD1	NA	TRBV6-5	TGTGCCAGCAGCCAGGGGGCCTACGAGCAGTACTTC	CASSQGAYEQYF
TRBJ1-1	TRBD1	NA	TRBV27	TGTGCCAGCAGTGGTGACAGGGTCCCGCTTCCCGCTGAAGCTTTCTTT	CASSGDRVPLPAEAFF
TRBJ1-3	NA	NA	TRBV3-1/TRBV3-2	TGTGCCAGCAGCCAGGCGGACAGAAGCTCTGGAAACACCATATATTTT	CASSQADRSSGNTIYF
TRBJ1-6	TRBD1	NA	TRBV3-1/TRBV3-2	TGTGCCAGCAGCCAAGAGGGGCAGGGGGCGTATTCACCCCTCCACTTT	CASSQEGQGAYSPLHF
TRBJ2-1	TRBD2	NA	TRBV9	TGTGCCAGCAGCGTAGACCCGGGAGGGCCTGGCAATGAGCAGTTCTTC	CASSVDPGGPGNEQFF
TRBJ2-5	TRBD1	NA	TRBV7-8	TGTGCCAGCAGCTCATCCGGGACAGATCAAGAGACCCAGTACTTC	CASSSSGTDQETQYF
TRBJ1-2	TRBD1	NA	TRBV24-1	TGTGCCACCAGTGAAGGGGACAGGGTGGGTGGCTACACCTTC	CATSEGDRVGGYTF
TRBJ2-5	TRBD1	NA	TRBV7-2	TGTGCCAGCAGCTTAATGGACAGGTTCGGAGAGACCCAGTACTTC	CASSLMDRFGETQYF
TRBJ1-1	TRBD1	NA	TRBV7-9	TGTGCCAGCAGCCCGGACAGGGGGAACACTGAAGCTTTCTTT	CASSPDRGNTEAFF
TRBJ1-4	NA	few	TRBV6-5	TGTGCCAGCAAGAACAGCATTAATGAAAAACTGTTTTTT	CASKNSINEKLFF
TRBJ2-1	TRBD2	NA	TRBV27	TGTGCCAGCAGTATTCTGACTAGCGGGTCACACAATGAGCAGTTCTTC	CASSILTSGSHNEQFF
TRBJ2-5	TRBD1	NA	TRBV5-1	TGCGCCAGCAGCTTACAGACCGACAGGGGGGAGACCCAGTACTTC	CASSLQTDRGETQYF
TRBJ2-5	TRBD1	NA	TRBV5-1	TGCGCCAGCAGTACGGACAGGGGGCGCGCGGAGACCCAGTACTTC	CASSTDRGRAETQYF
TRBJ2-1	NA	NA	TRBV28	TGTGCCAGCAGTTTGGCGGGACGATACAATGAGCAGTTCTTC	CASSLAGRYNEQFF
TRBJ2-1	NA	few	TRBV6-4	TGTGCCAGCAGTGGGACTCCCAGCTCCTACAATGAGCAGTTCTTC	CASSGTPSSYNEQFF
TRBJ2-5	TRBD1	NA	TRBV3-1/TRBV3-2	TGTGCCAGCAGCCAAAAAGGGGGCTGGTACCAAGAGACCCAGTACTTC	CASSQKGGWYQETQYF
TRBJ1-2	NA	once	TRBV2	TGTGCCAGCACCCAGTGGGGGCAGGGAGCCTATGGCTACACCTTC	CASTQWGQGAYGYTF
TRBJ1-1	NA	NA	TRBV4-1	TGCGCCAGCAGCCAAGATGAACAGGTTGGGTCTGAAGCTTTCTTT	CASSQDEQVGSEAFF
TRBJ2-3	TRBD2	NA	TRBV24-1	TGTGCCACCAGTGACCCCTATGCAGGGAGGGCAGATACGCAGTATTTT	CATSDPYAGRADTQYF
TRBJ1-4	NA	few	TRBV18	TGTGCCAGCTCACCGGGACTTGGGGAAAAACTGTTTTTT	CASSPGLGEKLFF
TRBJ2-1	TRBD2	NA	TRBV6-5	TGTGCCAGCAGTTACGCGACTAGCGGGGTGGTTGGAAAGCAGTTCTTC	CASSYATSGVVGKQFF
TRBJ2-3	NA	NA	TRBV15	TGTGCCACCAGCAGAGGATTAGGCACAGATACGCAGTATTTT	CATSRGLGTDTQYF
TRBJ1-5	NA	NA	TRBV6-6	TGTGCCAGCAGGGGAGAGGGCAATCAGCCCCAGCATTTT	CASRGEGNQPQHF
TRBJ1-1	NA	NA	TRBV6-5	TGTGCCAGCAGGCCCGCCAGGGGGAACACTGAAGCTTTCTTT	CASRPARGNTEAFF
TRBJ1-4	NA	NA	TRBV7-2	TGTGCCAGCAGCTTAGGACAGGCCTATGAAAAACTGTTTTTT	CASSLGQAYEKLFF
TRBJ1-6	TRBD1	once	TRBV29-1	TGCAGCGTGGGTGCGGGACAGTCGTCCTATAATTCACCCCTCCACTTT	CSVGAGQSSYNSPLHF
TRBJ2-7	TRBD2	few	TRBV5-6	TGTGCCAGCAGCAGTAAAGCGGGAGGCCGCCTCTCGTCTGAGCAGTACTTC	CASSSKAGGRLSSEQYF
TRBJ1-1	TRBD1	NA	TRBV28	TGTGCCAGCAGCCCCCCGGGACAGGGGGCTGGAATAACTGAAGCTTTCTTT	CASSPPGQGAGITEAFF
TRBJ2-2	TRBD2	once	TRBV7-3	TGTGCCAGCAGCCCGGCCGGGACTAGCGGCACCGGGGAGCTGTTTTTT	CASSPAGTSGTGELFF
TRBJ2-3	NA	few	TRBV27	TGTGCCAGCGGGGGGTGGGGCACAGATACGCAGTATTTT	CASGGWGTDTQYF
TRBJ1-1	TRBD1	NA	TRBV19	TGTGCCAGTAGCGAGGGGGCAAAGCGGACAGGGAGTACTTTGGGCACTGAAGCTTTCTTT	CASSEGAKRTGSTLGTEAFF
TRBJ2-6	TRBD1	NA	TRBV19	TGTGCCAGTAGCAACGAGGGGGCCGGGGCCAACGTCCTGACTTTC	CASSNEGAGANVLTF
TRBJ2-3	TRBD2	NA	TRBV7-9	TGTGCCAGCAGCACGACCGGGACTAGCGGGGGCACAGATACGCAGTATTTT	CASSTTGTSGGTDTQYF
TRBJ2-2	NA	NA	TRBV9	TGTGCCAGCAGCGCCCGGCCTGGTATCTCGGGCACCGGGGAGCTGTTTTTT	CASSARPGISGTGELFF
TRBJ1-5	NA	NA	TRBV5-8	TGTGCCAGCAGACAGACCCGGGGTCGCAATCAGCCCCAGCATTTT	CASRQTRGRNQPQHF
TRBJ1-4	NA	NA	TRBV6-6	TGTGCCAGCAGGTCGACGGGAACGGCGGGGGAAAAACTGTTTTTT	CASRSTGTAGEKLFF
TRBJ1-4	NA	NA	TRBV2	TGTGCCAGCAGTGAAGCCCACACGGAGGTGTTTTTT	CASSEAHTEVFF
TRBJ2-7	TRBD2	NA	TRBV6-1	TGTGCCAGCAGTACAATCGGGACTAGTATATACGAGCAGTACTTC	CASSTIGTSIYEQYF
TRBJ2-7	TRBD2	NA	TRBV3-1/TRBV3-2	TGTGCCAGCAGCCGTACTCTAAGCGGGGGCCAAACAACCTACGAGCAGTACTTC	CASSRTLSGGQTTYEQYF
TRBJ2-1	TRBD2	NA	TRBV5-8	TGTGCCAGCAGCTTGGAGAGGGCGGGAGGCCCCTTGGATGAGCAGTTCTTC	CASSLERAGGPLDEQFF
TRBJ1-1	TRBD1	NA	TRBV5-4	TGTGCCAGCAGAAGCGGCGGGACAGCGAACACTGAAGCTTTCTTT	CASRSGGTANTEAFF